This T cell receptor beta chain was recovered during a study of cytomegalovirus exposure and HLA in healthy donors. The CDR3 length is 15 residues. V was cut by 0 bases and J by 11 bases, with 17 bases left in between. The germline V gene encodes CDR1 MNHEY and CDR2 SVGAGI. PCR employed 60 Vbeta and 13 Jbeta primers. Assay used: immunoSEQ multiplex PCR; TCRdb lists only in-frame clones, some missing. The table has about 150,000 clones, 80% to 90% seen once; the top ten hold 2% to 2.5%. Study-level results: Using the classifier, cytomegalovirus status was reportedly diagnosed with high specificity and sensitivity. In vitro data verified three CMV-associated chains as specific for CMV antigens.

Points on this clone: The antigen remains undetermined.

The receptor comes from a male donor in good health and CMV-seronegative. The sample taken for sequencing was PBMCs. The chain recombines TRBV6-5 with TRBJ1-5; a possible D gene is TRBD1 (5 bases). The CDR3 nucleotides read TGTGCCAGCAGTTACTCCCCTTGGTCGGGGGAGGCCCAGCATTTT. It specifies CASSYSPWSGEAQHF.